The 14 T cell receptor beta chains below were found in one sample sequenced in a study of blood T cell repertoires in COVID-19. Generated by immunoSEQ multiplex PCR, the TCRdb table keeps only in-frame clones and is missing some. The data hold around 260,000 clones, with around 84% observed a single time. The sample taken for sequencing was peripheral blood. These receptors were obtained from a man aged 60 to 69 with acute or convalescent COVID-19.

This chain uses TRBV7-3 with TRBJ2-3; D remains unclear. The V and J ends lost 1 base and 1 base respectively, with 6 bases between them. The CDR3 is 14 residues long. CDR1 SGHTA and CDR2 FQGTGA come from the germline V gene. The CDR3 DNA reads as TGTGCCAGCAGCTTAATAGCCGGCACAGATACGCAGTATTTT. Its translation: CASSLIAGTDTQYF. The full variable domain, completed using reference TRBV7-3 and TRBJ2-3, is GAGVSQTPSNKVTEKGKYVELRCDPISGHTALYWYRQSLGQGPEFLIYFQGTGAADDSGLPNDRFFAVRPEGSVSTLKIQRTERGDSAVYLCASSLIAGTDTQYFGPGTRLTVL.

The chain combines TRBV10-3 with TRBJ2-3, with D tentatively TRBD1 (5 bases). CDR1 and CDR2 (germline): ENHRY, SYGVKD. This CDR3 has 12 residues. Trimming pared 8 bases from V and 5 bases from J, leaving 11 bases between. The CDR3 region is CAIGAREDTQYF. The CDR3 DNA is TGTGCCATCGGCGCCAGGGAAGATACGCAGTATTTT.

This clone was detected a few times. The V call is TRBV27, the J call TRBJ2-5, with TRBD1 identical over 7 bases. Looked up from germline, CDR1 is MNHEY and CDR2 is SMNVEV (reference sequence). The CDR3 is 15 amino acids. Trimming cost V 6 bases and J 2 bases; bases outside gene matches: 9. CDR3 sequence: CASSLSRDRQETQYF. Here the CDR3 DNA reads TGTGCCAGCAGCCTATCCCGGGACAGACAAGAGACCCAGTACTTC.

This chain connects TRBV5-6 to TRBJ1-1; the D gene is possibly TRBD1 (6 bases). CDR3 length: 15 residues. Trimming shortened V by 0 bases and J by 0 bases, and 9 bases separated the two germline ends. The germline CDR1 and CDR2 sequences are SGHDT and YYEEEE. DNA of the CDR3: TGTGCCAGCAGCTTGGGGCAGGGGATGAACACTGAAGCTTTCTTT. This translates into CASSLGQGMNTEAFF.

The chain joins TRBV6-5 to TRBJ1-6; 7 nucleotides agree with TRBD1. This CDR3 comprises 16 residues. V gave up 4 bases and J gave up 6 bases; unmatched junction bases: 9. The germline V gene encodes CDR1 MNHEY and CDR2 SVGAGI. The CDR3 loop reads CASSSPRQGRNSPLHF. In DNA, the CDR3 is TGTGCCAGCAGTTCGCCTCGACAGGGACGTAATTCACCCCTCCACTTT.

Turning to this clone: Other DNA sequences in this specimen translate into the identical CDR3. The V and J genes are TRBV7-2 and TRBJ2-7; TRBD2 matches 8 bases. The V gene end was trimmed by 5 bases and the J gene end by 0 bases; junction bases not matched to a gene: 9. CDR1 is SGHTA and CDR2 is FQGNSA in the germline V gene. This CDR3 spans 16 amino acids. The CDR3 DNA follows: TGTGCCAGCAGCCTGTCCTTAGCGGGGAGCTCCTACGAGCAGTACTTC. Translated: CASSLSLAGSSYEQYF.

This chain links TRBV2 with TRBJ2-7; 9 nucleotides agree with TRBD1. The J segment lost 5 bases and the V segment lost 4 bases, leaving 6 bases of the junction unmatched. The CDR3 runs 14 residues. Looked up from germline, CDR1 is SNHLY and CDR2 is FYNNEI. The CDR3 sequence: CASSGGQGFDEQYF. The CDR3 DNA reads TGTGCCAGCAGTGGCGGACAGGGGTTCGACGAGCAGTACTTC.

A few counts support this clone. The J gene is TRBJ1-5, the V gene TRBV3-1 (or the pseudogene TRBV3-2), with D perhaps matching TRBD1 (6 bases). Germline-derived CDR1 and CDR2 are LGHDT and YNNKEL (reference sequence). V was cut by 6 bases and J by 0 bases, with 12 bases left in between. This CDR3 has 15 residues. The CDR3 region has the DNA TGTGCCAGCAGTCTGACAGGCGTTAGCAATCAGCCCCAGCATTTT. Amino acids: CASSLTGVSNQPQHF.

J is TRBJ2-1 and V is TRBV5-1; unclear D gene. The V and J ends lost 3 bases and 5 bases respectively, with 9 bases between them. Germline V gene lookup returns CDR1 SGHRS and CDR2 YFSETQ. The length of the CDR3 is 13 residues. CDR3 loop: CASSYRVDNEQFF. The CDR3 DNA follows: TGCGCCAGCAGCTACCGGGTGGACAATGAGCAGTTCTTC. Full variable domain (missing parts from reference TRBV5-1 and TRBJ2-1): KAGVTQTPRYLIKTRGQQVTLSCSPISGHRSVSWYQQTPGQGLQFLFEYFSETQRNKGNFPGRFSGRQFSNSRSEMNVSTLELGDSALYLCASSYRVDNEQFFGPGTRLTVL.

The J gene is TRBJ2-1, the V gene TRBV5-4, with TRBD2 matching 8 bases. V lost 1 base, J lost 8 bases, and 11 bases stayed unmatched. This CDR3 contains 16 residues. CDR1 SGHNT and CDR2 YYREEE come from the germline V gene (reference sequence). In nucleotides, the CDR3 is TGTGCCAGCAGCTTGATGGTTAGCGGGAATCGACATGAGCAGTTCTTC. Protein: CASSLMVSGNRHEQFF.

The table lists this clone with a count of one. This chain links TRBV28 with TRBJ1-6; 9 bases align to TRBD1. The germline V gene has CDR1 MDHEN and CDR2 SYDVKM. The CDR3 covers 18 residues. J gave up 4 bases and V 2 bases, and 9 bases lay outside the gene matches. CDR3 nucleotide sequence: TGTGCCAGCAGTTTAAGGTCGGGACAGGGATTTTATAATTCACCCCTCCACTTT. This sequence encodes CASSLRSGQGFYNSPLHF.

This chain joins TRBV29-1 and TRBJ2-1; TRBD2 matches at 8 bases. The CDR3 consists of 14 residues. Germline lookup yields CDR1 SQVTM and CDR2 ANQGSEA. Trimming cost V 7 bases and J 6 bases; bases outside gene matches: 11. DNA of the CDR3: TGCAGCGGGTTTTCCGGGACTAGGGGCAATGAGCAGTTCTTC. Residues: CSGFSGTRGNEQFF.

This clone was detected a few times. The V and J genes are TRBV9 and TRBJ2-7; 8 bases are a match to TRBD2. Trimming cost V 4 bases and J 7 bases; bases outside gene matches: 10. The CDR3 is 14 residues long. The germline gives CDR1 SGDLS, CDR2 YYNGEE. Here the CDR3 DNA reads TGTGCCAGCAGCCCGGGAGGGCCCGCTAGGGAGCAGTACTTC. Its protein product is CASSPGGPAREQYF.

This rearrangement joins TRBV28 to TRBJ2-1; the match to TRBD1 covers 8 bases. Trimming cost V 11 bases and J 4 bases; bases outside gene matches: 4. The germline CDR1 and CDR2 sequences are MDHEN and SYDVKM. The CDR3 length is 12 residues. CDR3: CASGQVYNEQFF. CDR3 nucleotide sequence: TGTGCCTCGGGACAGGTTTACAATGAGCAGTTCTTC.